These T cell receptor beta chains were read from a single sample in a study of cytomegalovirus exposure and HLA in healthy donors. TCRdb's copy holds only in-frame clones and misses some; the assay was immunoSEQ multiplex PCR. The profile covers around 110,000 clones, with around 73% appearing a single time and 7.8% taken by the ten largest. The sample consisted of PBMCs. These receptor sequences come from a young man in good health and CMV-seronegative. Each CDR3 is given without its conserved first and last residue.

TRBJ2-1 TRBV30 AWKGAGSYYNEQF
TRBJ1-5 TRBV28 ASSYGGLGQPQH
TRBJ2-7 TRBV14 ASSQAAGYEQY
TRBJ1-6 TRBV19 ASSFGSSPLH
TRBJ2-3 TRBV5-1 ASSLVPGSTDTQY
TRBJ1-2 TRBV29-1 SVEINGQDPRSYT
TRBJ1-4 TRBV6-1 ASSEGLDNEKLF
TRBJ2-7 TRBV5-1 ASSMGQGTYEQY
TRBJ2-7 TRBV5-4 ASSFEQLSEQY
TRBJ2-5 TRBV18 ASSLGTGGAETQY